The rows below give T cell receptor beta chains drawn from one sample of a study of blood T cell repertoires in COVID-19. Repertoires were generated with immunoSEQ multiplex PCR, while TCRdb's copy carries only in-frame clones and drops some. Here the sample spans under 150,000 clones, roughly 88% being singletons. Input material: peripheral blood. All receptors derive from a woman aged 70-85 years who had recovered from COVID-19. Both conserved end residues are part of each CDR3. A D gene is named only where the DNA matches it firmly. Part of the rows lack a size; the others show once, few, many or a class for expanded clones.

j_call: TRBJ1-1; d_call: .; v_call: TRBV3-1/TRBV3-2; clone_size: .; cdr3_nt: TGTGCCAGCAGCCCTAGGTTGGGGGGTGAAGCTTTCTTT; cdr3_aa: CASSPRLGGEAFF
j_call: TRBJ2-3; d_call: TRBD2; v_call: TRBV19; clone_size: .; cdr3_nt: TGTGCCAGTAGTATATGGGGACTAGCGGGAGCCTCAGATACGCAGTATTTT; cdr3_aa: CASSIWGLAGASDTQYF
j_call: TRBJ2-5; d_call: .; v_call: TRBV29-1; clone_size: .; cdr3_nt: TGCAGCGTTGATCACTTCGAGACCCAGTACTTC; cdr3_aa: CSVDHFETQYF
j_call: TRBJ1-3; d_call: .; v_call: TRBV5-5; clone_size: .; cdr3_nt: TGTGCCAGCAGCTTGTTTCTCCAGGGCGGAAACACCATATATTTT; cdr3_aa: CASSLFLQGGNTIYF
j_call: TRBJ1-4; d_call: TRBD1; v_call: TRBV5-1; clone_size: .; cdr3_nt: TGCGCCAGCAGCTGGGACAGAGCAACTAATGAAAAACTGTTTTTT; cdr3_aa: CASSWDRATNEKLFF
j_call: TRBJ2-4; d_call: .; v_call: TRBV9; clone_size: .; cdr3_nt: TGTGCCAGCAGCGTAGAAAAGGGGGGGTGGAACATTCAGTACTTC; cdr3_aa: CASSVEKGGWNIQYF
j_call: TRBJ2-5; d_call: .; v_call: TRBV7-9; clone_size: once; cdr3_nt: TGTGCCAGCAGCTACCCCCTGGGCCTTAACGAGACCCAGTACTTC; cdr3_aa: CASSYPLGLNETQYF
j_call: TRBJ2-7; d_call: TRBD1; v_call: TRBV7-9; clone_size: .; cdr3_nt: TGTGCCAGCAGCTCGGGTTTGACAGGGGTGCGCTACGAGCAGTACTTC; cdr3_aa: CASSSGLTGVRYEQYF
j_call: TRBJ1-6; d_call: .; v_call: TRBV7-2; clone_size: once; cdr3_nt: TGTGCCAGCAGCTTAGAGGTGACAGTCAATTCACCCCTCCACTTT; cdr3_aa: CASSLEVTVNSPLHF
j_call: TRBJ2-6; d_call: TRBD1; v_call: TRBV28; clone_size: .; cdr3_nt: TGTGCCAGCCGGGACAGGGGGGGACCCTCTGGGGCCAACGTCCTGACTTTC; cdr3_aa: CASRDRGGPSGANVLTF
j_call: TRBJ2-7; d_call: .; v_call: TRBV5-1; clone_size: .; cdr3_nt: TGCGCCAGCAGCCCTGGACTAACCCTCTCCTACGAGCAGTACTTC; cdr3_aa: CASSPGLTLSYEQYF
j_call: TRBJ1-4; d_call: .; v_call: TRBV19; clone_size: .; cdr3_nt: TGTGCCAGTATCGGTTCTGCAACTAATGAAAAACTGTTTTTT; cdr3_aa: CASIGSATNEKLFF
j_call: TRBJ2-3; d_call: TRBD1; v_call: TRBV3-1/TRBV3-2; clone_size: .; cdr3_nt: TGTGCCAGCAGCCAGCGACAGGGGGCAACAGATACGCAGTATTTT; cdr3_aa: CASSQRQGATDTQYF
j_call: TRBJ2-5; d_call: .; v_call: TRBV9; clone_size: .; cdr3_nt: TGTGCCAGCAGCCTAGGAGAAGAGGGAGCAGCTCAAGAGACCCAGTACTTC; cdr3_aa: CASSLGEEGAAQETQYF
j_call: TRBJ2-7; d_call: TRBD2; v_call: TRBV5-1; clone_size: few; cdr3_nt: TGCGCCAGCAGTGGGGGAGCTAGCGGGAGACACGAGCAGTACTTC; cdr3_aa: CASSGGASGRHEQYF
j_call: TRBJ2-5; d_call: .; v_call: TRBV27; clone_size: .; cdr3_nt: TGTGCCAGCAGAAGACAGACTCAAGAGACCCAGTACTTC; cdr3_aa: CASRRQTQETQYF
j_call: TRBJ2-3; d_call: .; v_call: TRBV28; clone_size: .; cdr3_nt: TGTGCCAGCCACCACAGGGCTGCTAGCACAGATACGCAGTATTTT; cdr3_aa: CASHHRAASTDTQYF
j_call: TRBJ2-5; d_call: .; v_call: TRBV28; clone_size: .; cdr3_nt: TGTGCCACCGCCGGAGGGGAGACCCAGTACTTC; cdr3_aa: CATAGGETQYF
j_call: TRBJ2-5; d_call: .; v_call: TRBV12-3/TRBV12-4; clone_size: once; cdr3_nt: TGTGCCAGCGCGCGTGGGCCCCAAGAGACCCAGTACTTC; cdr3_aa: CASARGPQETQYF
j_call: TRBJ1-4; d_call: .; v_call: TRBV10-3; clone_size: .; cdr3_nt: TGTGCCATCAGTGGCGGCCTGTACGAAAAACTGTTTTTT; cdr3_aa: CAISGGLYEKLFF
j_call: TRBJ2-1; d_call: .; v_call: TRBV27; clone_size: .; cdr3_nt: TGTGCCAGCAGCCCGCGACTCTACAATGAGCAGTTCTTC; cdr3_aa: CASSPRLYNEQFF
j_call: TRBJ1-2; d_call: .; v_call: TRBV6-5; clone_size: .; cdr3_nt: TGTGCCAGCAGTTACGGCGGTGCCAAACTCGGGGGAGGCTACACCTTC; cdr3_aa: CASSYGGAKLGGGYTF
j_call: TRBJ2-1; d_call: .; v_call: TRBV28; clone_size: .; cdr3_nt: TGTGCCAGCAGTTTACGTTACAATGAGCAGTTCTTC; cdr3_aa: CASSLRYNEQFF
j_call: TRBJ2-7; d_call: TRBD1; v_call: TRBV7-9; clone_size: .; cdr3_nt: TGTGCCAGCTCACGGGACAGCGTCTCCTACGAGCAGTACTTC; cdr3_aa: CASSRDSVSYEQYF
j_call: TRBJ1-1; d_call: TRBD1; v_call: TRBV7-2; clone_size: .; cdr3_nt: TGTGCCAGCAGCCTTACAGGGGTCCTAGGGGCTTTCTTT; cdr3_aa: CASSLTGVLGAFF
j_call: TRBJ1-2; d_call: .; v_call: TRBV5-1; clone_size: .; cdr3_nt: TGCGCCAGCTCGGCTGAGGGTAACTATGGCTACACCTTC; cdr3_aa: CASSAEGNYGYTF
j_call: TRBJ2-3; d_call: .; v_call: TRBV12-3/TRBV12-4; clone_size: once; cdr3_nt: TGTGCCAGCAGTTTTCTATCAGGGGATACGCAGTATTTT; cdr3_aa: CASSFLSGDTQYF
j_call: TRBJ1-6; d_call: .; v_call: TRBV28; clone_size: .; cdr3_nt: TGTGCCAGCACACAGGGTTGGTCCTCACCCCTCCACTTT; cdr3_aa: CASTQGWSSPLHF
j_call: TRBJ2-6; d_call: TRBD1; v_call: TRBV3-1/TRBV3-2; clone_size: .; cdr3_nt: TGTGCCAGCAGCCAGACAGGGGGCTCTGGGGCCAACGTCCTGACTTTC; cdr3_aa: CASSQTGGSGANVLTF
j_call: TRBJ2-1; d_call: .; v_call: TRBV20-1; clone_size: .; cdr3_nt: TGCAGTGCTAGTGGGGGGAGGTCCTACAATGAGCAGTTCTTC; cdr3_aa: CSASGGRSYNEQFF
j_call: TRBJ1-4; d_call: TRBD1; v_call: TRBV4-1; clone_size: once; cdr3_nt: TGCGCCAGCAGCCAAGGGAAGACGGGACAGATTAATGAAAAACTGTTTTTT; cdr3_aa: CASSQGKTGQINEKLFF
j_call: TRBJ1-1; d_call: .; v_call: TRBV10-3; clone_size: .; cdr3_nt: TGTGCCATCAGTGGCGGGGGGGCTGAAGCTTTCTTT; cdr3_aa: CAISGGGAEAFF
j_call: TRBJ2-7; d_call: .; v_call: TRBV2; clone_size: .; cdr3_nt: TGTGCCAGCAGTGGCCCCACGAGCTCCTACGAGCAGTACTTC; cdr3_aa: CASSGPTSSYEQYF
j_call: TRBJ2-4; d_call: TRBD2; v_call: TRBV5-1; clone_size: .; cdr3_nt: TGCGCCAGCAGCCTCTCCACCGGGGGGGCCGCATCGTACTTC; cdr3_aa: CASSLSTGGAASYF
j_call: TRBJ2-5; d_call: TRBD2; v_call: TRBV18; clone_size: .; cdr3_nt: TGTGCCAGCTCACCGTCTAGCGGGGGGGAAGAGACCCAGTACTTC; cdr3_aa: CASSPSSGGEETQYF
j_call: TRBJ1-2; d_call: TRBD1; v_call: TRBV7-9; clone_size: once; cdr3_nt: TGTGCCAGCAGCTTAAGGGACAGGGGGTTTGGCTACACCTTC; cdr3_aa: CASSLRDRGFGYTF
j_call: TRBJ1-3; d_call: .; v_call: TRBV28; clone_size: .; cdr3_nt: TGTGCCAGCAGTTTGGGAATAAAATGGTTGACAGAGTCCCCTCGCACCATATATTTT; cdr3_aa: CASSLGIKWLTESPRTIYF
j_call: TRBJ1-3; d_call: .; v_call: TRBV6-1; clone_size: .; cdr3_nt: TGTGCCAGCAGTGAAAAGACATCTGGAAACACCATATATTTT; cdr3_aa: CASSEKTSGNTIYF
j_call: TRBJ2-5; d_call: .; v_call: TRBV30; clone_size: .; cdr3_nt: TGTGCCTGGAGTGCATACCGTCTAGGGAGTGACCAAGAGACCCAGTACTTC; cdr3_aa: CAWSAYRLGSDQETQYF
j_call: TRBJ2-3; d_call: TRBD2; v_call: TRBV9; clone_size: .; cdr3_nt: TGTGCCAGCAGCGTGGGATTCTTAGCGGGGCTTCCTAGCACAGATACGCAGTATTTT; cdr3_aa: CASSVGFLAGLPSTDTQYF
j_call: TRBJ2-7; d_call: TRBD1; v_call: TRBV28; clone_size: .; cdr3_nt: TGTGCCAGCAACCCGACAGGGGGGAGATACGAGCAGTACTTC; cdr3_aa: CASNPTGGRYEQYF
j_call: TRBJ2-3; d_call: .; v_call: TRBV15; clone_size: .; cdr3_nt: TGTGCCACCAGCTCAAGAGTCGGAGCAGATACGCAGTATTTT; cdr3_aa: CATSSRVGADTQYF